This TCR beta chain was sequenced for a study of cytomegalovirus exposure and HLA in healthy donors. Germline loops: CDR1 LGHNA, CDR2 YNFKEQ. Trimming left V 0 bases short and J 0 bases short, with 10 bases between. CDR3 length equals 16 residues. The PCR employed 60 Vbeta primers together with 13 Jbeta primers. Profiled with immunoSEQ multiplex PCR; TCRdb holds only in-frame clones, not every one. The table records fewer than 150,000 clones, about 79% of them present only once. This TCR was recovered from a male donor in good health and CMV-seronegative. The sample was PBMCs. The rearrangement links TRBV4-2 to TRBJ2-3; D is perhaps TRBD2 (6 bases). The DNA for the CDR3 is TGTGCCAGCAGCCAAGATTCAGGGACTAGCACAGATACGCAGTATTTT. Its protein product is CASSQDSGTSTDTQYF.